This T cell receptor (beta chain) was recovered during a study of cytomegalovirus exposure and HLA in healthy donors (dated by TCRdb to about 2017). A note on the overall study: In an earlier analysis of 587 of the donors, 276 Gb of sequence data and 90 million to 130 million unique TCR beta sequences from roughly 180 million T cells were reported. High-throughput TCR immunosequencing, statistical association of individual TCRs with disease status, and machine learning were combined to predict cytomegalovirus infection status. The number of typed donors differed by locus: about 620-640 for A, B, C, DRB1 and DQB1; 522 for DQA1; over 600 for DPA1; and roughly 490 for DPB1. The study profiled the T cell repertoires of hundreds of subjects by immunosequencing and related them to cytomegalovirus serostatus. An early release covering roughly 640 HLA-typed donors comprised about 310 gigabases of sequencing data and approximately 80 million unique TCR sequences. In a later genetic analysis, genome-wide SNP genotypes for about three fifths of the 666 donors were used, and that subset was treated as a discovery cohort. Among the roughly 400 genotyped donors, about 85% belonged to the genetic ancestry cluster associated with self-reported Caucasian donors. A separate validation cohort of roughly 130 different subjects was used in addition to the approximately 640-subject first cohort. Alongside the repertoire data, information on donor age, sex, ethnicity and CMV serostatus was compiled. Every repertoire in the discovery cohort had been generated on one and the same sequencing platform. An earlier analysis of some 500 of the donors applied high-throughput TCR beta sequencing to assess whether each TCR beta V gene segment acted as functional or pseudogenic. The later analysis used no new phenotypic data to find candidate immune exposures, relying instead on TCR beta sequences and their occurrence across donors. Class I and class II HLA loci were covered by the typing at four-digit resolution. A later analysis re-examined previously published TCR beta repertoires from 500 to 700 donors and added high-resolution HLA genotyping to investigate patterns of TCR occurrence. Because of strong linkage in the cohort, roughly 5 DR-DQ haplotypes were treated as single units for association and clustering. The study aimed to test whether signatures of past pathogen exposure could be identified by cataloging public T cell receptors. Among roughly 400 genotyped donors of the cohort, an average of around 250,000 unique TCR beta nucleotide sequences was sequenced per donor, of which approximately 19% were non-productive.

Remarks on this clone: It lacks a known antigen. No per-base quality is available; no much larger clone lies one base away.

The V and J ends are trimmed by 3 bases and 3 bases, leaving 8 bases between them. The germline V gene specifies MDHEN as CDR1 and SYDVKM as CDR2. From the cysteine up to the phenylalanine, the CDR3 has a length of 13 residues. The read is trimmed to its CDR3 DNA, 39 bases read in frame from base 1. General findings and caveats noted by the study authors: Specific HLA alleles were associated with 15,000 to 20,000 TCR beta sequences at a false discovery rate of 0.05 in a later analysis. Roughly uniform sequencing depth across donors was assumed in presence/absence analyses, although this assumption may not hold. A group of highly shared sequence variants was considered likely to be a technical artifact of the sequencing pipeline. A further reported finding was that TCR beta sequences accurately predicted the HLA-A and HLA-B alleles for most subjects in the first cohort. Compared with the 666-donor mean, donors in an Asian-associated ancestry cluster had fewer N-insertions in productive TCRs, according to a later genetic analysis. The classifier was reported to diagnose cytomegalovirus status with high specificity and sensitivity in both the original cohort and the validation cohort. The only immune exposure information available for the cohort was CMV serostatus. It was suggested by the authors that the approach could potentially be generalized to other disease states and immunological phenotypes. Because some donors lacked HLA typing at each locus, the association tests relied only on the typed subset. Seventeen rarely observed V segments, including chromosome 9 orphons, were excluded from the earlier analysis of approximately 500 of the donors because counts were too low. V-gene and J-gene trimming of TCR beta chains was associated with a missense DCLRE1C variant in a later genetic analysis, and the association was replicated in an independent cohort. Linkage disequilibrium might explain the correlated functional status among segregating V segments, but an unknown experimental factor could not be excluded. A total of about 150 TCR beta chains were listed by the study as associated with cytomegalovirus. In an earlier analysis of approximately 600 of the donors, most TCR beta V segments were observed in productive rearrangements about 87% or about 30% of the time, broadly matching IMGT annotations. This cohort had only TCR beta chains sequenced, and the lack of alpha or paired-chain data limited which features could be detected. Some IMGT-functional V segments, including TRBV6-2 and TRBV6-3, could not be distinguished by the 87-base-pair reads and were therefore excluded. In a later analysis, TCR association rates were found to vary across HLA loci, with the most associated TCRs seen for DRB1 alleles and the fewest for HLA-C alleles. When HLA alleles, especially DR and DQ, strongly co-occurred, TCR associations were difficult to assign to individual alleles. According to a later analysis, parvovirus B19, influenza, CMV and Epstein-Barr virus appeared linked to several top co-occurrence clusters. Compared with equally common non-associated chains, HLA-associated TCR beta chains in a later analysis were more clonally expanded and had lower generation probabilities. Most CMV-associated TCR beta chains appeared to be HLA-restricted in a later analysis, and the HLA associations seemed to be driven largely by CMV exposure. In vitro tests confirmed that a few of the cytomegalovirus-associated TCR beta chains recognize cytomegalovirus antigens. Most TCR sequences were seen in very few donors, while some public TCRs were found in many individuals.

Libraries were built with the immunoSEQ multiplex PCR assay. A mixture of 60 forward primers for TCR Vbeta segments and 13 reverse primers for TCR Jbeta segments was used in the multiplex PCR. Amplification of the CDR3 region of rearranged TCR beta genes was performed with a multiplex PCR assay on genomic DNA. The Illumina HiSeq System was used to sequence the amplified TCR beta libraries as 87-base-pair reads. For the original study's pipeline: In a later analysis, roughly 80 million unique TCR beta chains were counted across the approximately 670 repertoires, and some 10 million of these chains were shared by at least two donors. Raw reads were error-corrected and collapsed into unique sequences with a nearest-neighbor algorithm that merged closely related sequences to remove PCR and sequencing errors. CDR3 sequences were aligned to IMGT reference sequences to assign V, D and J gene segments. For a sequence to be retained, a match of at least six nucleotides was required to both a V gene segment and a J gene segment. Rearrangements were classified as productive when the CDR3 lacked stop codons and remained in frame with V and J, and all other rearrangements were classified as non-productive. Following IMGT convention, CDR3 was defined as the stretch from the second conserved V-encoded cysteine to the conserved J-encoded phenylalanine. Sequences without an unambiguous match to a single V gene segment were excluded from the earlier analysis of 587 of the donors. An earlier analysis of fewer than 750 of the donors classified V segments as functional when productive rearrangements were above 56.7% and as segregating when the standard deviation between donors was above 5%. To diagnose cytomegalovirus status from the catalog of TCR beta chain sequences, a statistical classification framework was built. V and J gene assignment, in a later analysis, came from comparing TCR nucleotide sequences with IMGT/GENE-DB human TR gene sequences. Using the TCRdist pipeline, a later analysis assigned CDR3 sequences along with most-parsimonious VDJ recombination scenarios. A later analysis defined each TCR beta chain by its CDR3 amino acid sequence plus V-gene family, and excluded reads lacking a unique V-gene family. In a later analysis, nearly 600 highly shared, low-generation-probability nucleotide sequences were removed to address suspected cross-contamination and a sequencing artifact. In a later analysis, a clonal expansion index for each public chain was calculated from normalized within-repertoire ranks of inferred template counts. In a later analysis, generation probabilities were computed with a VDJ recombination model fitted to out-of-frame rearrangements, and the resulting probabilities were checked against IGoR. In a later analysis, TCR-TCR, TCR-HLA and TCR-CMV co-occurrence was scored with hypergeometric tests, and a repertoire-size bias correction was applied to TCR pairs. A later analysis estimated false discovery rates by permuting HLA or CMV assignments 20 times. In a later analysis, co-occurring TCRs were grouped using DBSCAN, and TCRdist sequence similarity was added for clustering within HLA-allele-positive subsets. For co-occurrence clustering, repertoires with fewer than 30,000 or more than 120,000 public chains were excluded, along with a handful of repertoires with anomalous nucleotide sharing. Held by TCRdb, this immuneACCESS table contains in-frame sequences only and omits some clones. Under half of the omission traces to an unresolved V gene where checked; the cause of the rest is unknown. Clonal size and the V and J genes are those of that table, whereas D and trimming came from the DNA. Across this sample there are about 130,000 clones, with 80% seen only once. The ten largest clones add up to about 4% of the sample.

The cohort consisted of more than 650 healthy bone marrow donors. All cohort members were sampled while nominally healthy, although unrecorded immune exposures were likely present. The donor was CMV seronegative and belonged to the group of approximately 320 seronegative cohort members. A peripheral blood sample was collected from each donor, and TCR beta sequencing was performed on peripheral blood mononuclear cells. Genomic DNA extraction from the blood cell samples was performed with the Qiagen DNeasy Blood Extraction Kit. Sequenced sample: PBMCs. This receptor was taken from a woman aged 40-49 years in good health and CMV-seronegative. The chain links TRBV28 with TRBJ1-2; TRBD1 might be the D gene, on 5 matching bases. CDR3 reads: CASSFQGYYGYTF. The DNA reads as follows: TGTGCCAGCAGTTTCCAGGGTTACTATGGCTACACCTTC.